These 32 T cell receptor beta chains came from one sample sequenced in a study of CD8 T cells in ankylosing spondylitis. Each CDR3 protein is one row after TCRdb ran MiXCR on the 5' RACE reads. This table has around 330,000 distinct CDR3 sequences, 9.5% to 13% appearing once. The specimen sequenced was blood, either unsorted or a sorted T cell fraction (not recorded which). Receptor source: a female donor with ankylosing spondylitis or in good health (not recorded which).

This clonotype was seen repeatedly, ten times or more. V and J are TRBV12-3 or TRBV12-4 and TRBJ2-1, with TRBD2 matching over 12 bases. The CDR3 consists of 15 residues. V lost 6 bases and J lost 7; bases outside the gene matches: 7. The CDR3 DNA reads TGTGCCAGCAGGCCAACCGGGACTAGCGGGAATGAGCAGTTCTTC. Protein sequence: CASRPTGTSGNEQFF.

The rearrangement uses TRBV18 and TRBJ2-7; D may be TRBD1 (6 bases). Germline-derived CDR1 and CDR2 are KGHSH and LQKENI. The CDR3 is made up of 13 amino acids. V was trimmed by 6 bases and J by 6 bases, leaving 15 bases between them. CDR3 nucleotide sequence: TGTGCCAGCTCCCCCCTGGGGGCCGGCGAGCAGTACTTC. Protein sequence: CASSPLGAGEQYF. Filled out from reference TRBV18 and TRBJ2-7, the complete variable domain reads NAGVMQNPRHLVRRRGQEARLRCSPMKGHSHVYWYRQLPEEGLKFMVYLQKENIIDESGMPKERFSAEFPKEGPSILRIQQVVRGDSAAYFCASSPLGAGEQYFGPGTRLTVT.

This clonotype has ten or more counts. This chain connects TRBV15 to TRBJ2-3; 8 positions match TRBD1. In germline, CDR1 is LNHNV, CDR2 YYDKDF (reference sequence). CDR3 length: 17 residues. The V gene end was trimmed by 2 bases and the J gene end by 3 bases; junction bases not matched to a gene: 10. The CDR3 protein is CATSRLRRTGTTDTQYF. The CDR3 coding sequence is TGTGCCACCAGCAGATTAAGAAGGACAGGGACAACAGATACGCAGTATTTT. The full variable domain, in which reference TRBV15 and TRBJ2-3 provide the parts outside the CDR3, is DAMVIQNPRYQVTQFGKPVTLSCSQTLNHNVMYWYQQKSSQAPKLLFHYYDKDFNNEADTPDNFQSRRPNTSFCFLDIRSPGLGDTAMYLCATSRLRRTGTTDTQYFGPGTRLTVL.

In this sample, this clonotype turned up many times. The V call is TRBV5-1, the J call TRBJ2-5; D uncertain. V gave up 2 bases and J gave up 5 bases, with 7 bases separating them. The CDR3 totals 12 residues. The germline CDR1 and CDR2 sequences are SGHRS and YFSETQ. DNA of the CDR3: TGCGCCAGCAGCTTAGAAGGCGAGACCCAGTACTTC. Translated, it gives CASSLEGETQYF.

This clonotype was observed a few times. The chain recombines TRBV12-3 or TRBV12-4 with TRBJ1-1; D call uncertain. This CDR3 spans 11 amino acids. Trimming stripped 7 bases from V and 8 bases from J, with 11 bases between. Here the CDR3 reads CASKGFLEAFF. CDR3 bases: TGTGCCAGCAAGGGATTCCTCGAAGCTTTCTTT.

This clonotype came up many times. The J gene is TRBJ1-1, the V gene TRBV20-1, with 7 bases aligning to TRBD1. The V and J ends lost 5 bases and 4 bases, in that order; junction bases with no gene match: 10. This CDR3 region has 14 residues. CDR1 DFQATT and CDR2 SNEGSKA come from the germline V gene (reference sequence). CDR3 sequence: CSAPIQGWGTEAFF. CDR3 in DNA: TGCAGTGCTCCGATACAGGGGTGGGGCACTGAAGCTTTCTTT.

The rearrangement uses TRBV20-1 and TRBJ1-5; the match to TRBD1 covers 10 bases. V was pared by 3 bases and J by 9 bases, with 14 bases of the junction left unmatched. CDR1 and CDR2 from the germline V gene are DFQATT and SNEGSKA (reference sequence). The CDR3 length is 16 residues. In nucleotides, the CDR3 is TGCAGTGCTAGTCTACCCGACAGGGGGCCAGGCGGGCCCCAGCATTTT. It codes for CSASLPDRGPGGPQHF.

This clonotype was observed at least ten times. V usage is TRBV3-1 and J usage is TRBJ2-1; TRBD2 agrees at 14 bases. The length of the CDR3 is 17 residues. CDR1 is LGHDT and CDR2 is YNNKEL in the germline V gene (reference sequence). Losses at the gene ends were 4 bases for V and 8 bases for J; bases not matched to a gene: 10. CDR3 nucleotide sequence: TGTGCCAGCAGCCTCTCTCGACTAGCGGGAGGGATCCATGAGCAGTTCTTC. Protein: CASSLSRLAGGIHEQFF.

This clonotype was seen many times. CDR3 in amino acids: CASSFPAVSTDTQYF. As DNA, the CDR3 is TGTGCCAGCAGTTTCCCCGCTGTCAGCACAGATACGCAGTATTTT. The gene calls are TRBV28 and TRBJ2-3; D gene ambiguous. CDR3 size: 15 residues. V was pared by 3 bases and J by 0 bases, with 10 bases between. Germline values: CDR1 MDHEN, CDR2 SYDVKM.

This clonotype was counted ten times or more. The chain joins TRBV20-1 to TRBJ2-5; TRBD1 might be the D (5 bases). CDR1 is DFQATT, CDR2 SNEGSKA, per germline (reference sequence). CDR3 size: 12 residues. The V end was cut by 6 bases, the J end by 2 bases, with 10 bases between. CDR3 bases: TGCAGTGCCAAGGGGCAGCAAGAGACCCAGTACTTC. This encodes CSAKGQQETQYF.

This clonotype was observed at least ten times. The V and J genes are TRBV20-1 and TRBJ2-7, with a possible D match to TRBD1 (5 bases). CDR3 length: 15 amino acids. V lost 0 bases and J lost 0, with 12 bases in between. Germline lookup yields CDR1 DFQATT and CDR2 SNEGSKA (reference sequence). The CDR3 region has the DNA TGCAGTGCTAGAGATCTGAGACAGTACTCCTACGAGCAGTACTTC. Translated: CSARDLRQYSYEQYF.

The chain links TRBV6-1 to TRBJ2-5; either TRBD1 or TRBD2 may fit D (5 bases each). Deletions cut 6 bases from V and 2 bases from J, with 13 bases between. CDR1 MNHNS and CDR2 SASEGT come from the germline V gene. This CDR3 is built from 14 residues. The CDR3 reads CASRIGTIQETQYF. The CDR3 DNA follows: TGTGCCAGCAGGATCGGGACGATACAAGAGACCCAGTACTTC.

This clonotype was found a few times. The rearrangement uses TRBV20-1 and TRBJ1-1; tentatively, D is TRBD1 (5 bases). The CDR3 consists of 14 residues. CDR1 is DFQATT and CDR2 is SNEGSKA in the germline V gene (reference sequence). V was shortened by 3 bases and J by 0 bases, with 11 bases between the two germline ends. The CDR3 sequence: CSASSGNVNTEAFF. CDR3 in DNA: TGCAGTGCTAGCTCAGGGAACGTGAACACTGAAGCTTTCTTT.

This clonotype was observed many times. The V and J genes are TRBV20-1 and TRBJ2-1; 8 bases align to TRBD2. J lost 7 bases, V lost 3 bases, and 14 bases had no gene match. In germline, CDR1 is DFQATT, CDR2 SNEGSKA (reference sequence). The CDR3 runs to 16 residues. CDR3 in amino acids: CSASLPRGGRWNEQFF. CDR3 DNA: TGCAGTGCTAGCTTACCTCGGGGGGGCCGATGGAATGAGCAGTTCTTC.

This clonotype was found a few times. The V and J genes are TRBV20-1 and TRBJ1-6; D is uncertain. The CDR3 is 20 amino acids. Trimming took 0 bases from V and 0 from J, leaving 21 bases between them. Germline lookup yields CDR1 DFQATT and CDR2 SNEGSKA (reference sequence). The CDR3 sequence is CSARDPGFRKKSSYNSPLHF. The CDR3 DNA follows: TGCAGTGCTAGAGATCCGGGCTTTCGAAAGAAGAGCTCCTATAATTCACCCCTCCACTTT.

This clonotype was counted at least ten times. V gene TRBV20-1 combines with J gene TRBJ1-1; 7 positions agree with TRBD1. Germline assignment: CDR1 DFQATT and CDR2 SNEGSKA (reference sequence). Trimming cost V 5 bases and J 5 bases; bases outside gene matches: 5. The CDR3 sequence is 12 residues long. The CDR3 is CSADRDRTEAFF. DNA of the CDR3: TGCAGTGCTGACAGGGATAGGACTGAAGCTTTCTTT.

The rearrangement joins TRBV20-1 to TRBJ2-7; the D call may be TRBD1 or TRBD2 (5 bases each). Per the germline V gene, CDR1 is DFQATT and CDR2 is SNEGSKA (reference sequence). With 6 bases removed from V and 1 base from J, the gap between germline ends came to 22 bases. There are 16 residues in the CDR3. Written as DNA, the CDR3 is TGCAGTGCCCTCGAGGGAGTTTGGGGGACGTCCTACGAGCAGTACTTC. Its protein is CSALEGVWGTSYEQYF.

This clonotype was observed many times. V and J are TRBV3-1 and TRBJ2-7; unclear D gene. The CDR3 has 17 residues. Germline CDR1 is LGHDT and CDR2 is YNNKEL (reference sequence). Trimming cost V 1 base and J 0 bases, with 16 bases left between them. CDR3: CASSQARLGPLSYEQYF. The DNA of the CDR3 is TGTGCCAGCAGCCAAGCTCGGTTAGGCCCTCTCTCCTACGAGCAGTACTTC.

This clonotype has at least ten counts. The gene calls are TRBV5-1 and TRBJ2-7; 7 bases align to TRBD1. V was clipped by 4 bases and J by 3 bases; unmatched bases: 7. This CDR3 has 14 amino acids. Germline lookup yields CDR1 SGHRS and CDR2 YFSETQ. Here the CDR3 reads CASSPPGTDYEQYF. The CDR3 nucleotides are TGCGCCAGCAGCCCCCCCGGGACAGACTACGAGCAGTACTTC. Complete variable domain (other parts from reference TRBV5-1 and TRBJ2-7): KAGVTQTPRYLIKTRGQQVTLSCSPISGHRSVSWYQQTPGQGLQFLFEYFSETQRNKGNFPGRFSGRQFSNSRSEMNVSTLELGDSALYLCASSPPGTDYEQYFGPGTRLTVT.

Only one count was recorded for this clonotype. The chain uses TRBV4-1 and TRBJ1-3; D remains unclear. This CDR3 is built from 16 residues. The germline V gene has CDR1 MGHRA and CDR2 YSYEKL. V was cut by 1 base and J by 1 base, with 11 bases left in between. The CDR3 spells CASSQVQELSGNTIYF. In DNA form, the CDR3 reads TGCGCCAGCAGCCAAGTGCAGGAATTATCTGGAAACACCATATATTTT.

This clonotype was seen once. This clone may be a read error of a much larger clone one base away. The chain recombines TRBV5-1 with TRBJ1-4, with no clear D. Germline CDR1 reads SGHRS; CDR2 reads YFSETQ. The CDR3 spans 14 residues. CDR3 sequence: CASSLDGRNEKLYF. The CDR3 bases are TGCGCCAGCAGCTTGGACGGCAGAAATGAAAAACTGTATTTT. Filled out from reference TRBV5-1 and TRBJ1-4, the complete variable domain reads KAGVTQTPRYLIKTRGQQVTLSCSPISGHRSVSWYQQTPGQGLQFLFEYFSETQRNKGNFPGRFSGRQFSNSRSEMNVSTLELGDSALYLCASSLDGRNEKLYFGSGTQLSVL.

This clonotype showed up many times. V and J are TRBV24-1 and TRBJ1-6; D possibly corresponds to TRBD1 (5 bases). The V gene's germline CDR1 is KGHDR and CDR2 SFDVKD. Deletions cut 9 bases from V and 9 bases from J, with 14 bases between. This CDR3 is built from 13 residues. CDR3 nucleotides: TGTGCCACCCCTCCAGGGAATCGTTCACCCCTCCACTTT. Its translation: CATPPGNRSPLHF.

The chain couples TRBV5-6 to TRBJ1-5, with D tentatively TRBD1 (5 bases). V lost 4 bases and J 4 bases, leaving 18 bases between the germline ends. CDR1 is SGHDT and CDR2 is YYEEEE in the germline V gene. There are 16 residues in the CDR3. CDR3 loop: CASSVGGTVPNQPQHF. The CDR3 DNA sequence: TGTGCCAGCAGCGTAGGCGGGACCGTTCCGAATCAGCCCCAGCATTTT.

The rearrangement joins TRBV5-1 to TRBJ2-1; the match to TRBD2 covers 11 bases. The germline CDR1 and CDR2 sequences are SGHRS and YFSETQ. Unmatched junction bases numbered 10, after V lost 4 bases and J lost 10 bases. The CDR3 is 15 amino acids. The CDR3 reads CASSPNSGGAYEQFF. CDR3 DNA sequence: TGCGCCAGCAGCCCAAATAGCGGGGGGGCTTACGAGCAGTTCTTC.

This clonotype was seen a few times. In DNA, the CDR3 is TGTGCCAGCAGCTCCACCGACAGGGGGGGTTCCTACAATGAGCAGTTCTTC. The encoded protein is CASSSTDRGGSYNEQFF. This chain uses TRBV11-2 with TRBJ2-1, with TRBD1 matching over 9 bases. Germline values: CDR1 SGHAT, CDR2 FQNNGV. The CDR3 covers 17 residues. The V and J ends lost 4 bases and 1 base, in that order; junction bases with no gene match: 8.

In this sample, this clonotype turned up many times. V is TRBV29-1 and J is TRBJ2-7; D perhaps matches TRBD1 (6 bases). The CDR3 consists of 11 residues. The V and J ends lost 6 bases and 6 bases respectively, with 12 bases between them. Per germline, CDR1 SQVTM and CDR2 ANQGSEA. The CDR3 loop is CSVRDKAEQYF. The CDR3 DNA sequence: TGCAGCGTCCGGGACAAGGCCGAGCAGTACTTC.

There are a few counts of this clonotype. The rearrangement joins TRBV20-1 to TRBJ1-5, with 8 bases matching TRBD1. The CDR3 loop spans 16 amino acids. From germline, CDR1 is DFQATT and CDR2 SNEGSKA (reference sequence). J was trimmed by 0 bases and V by 2 bases; bases with no gene match: 6. The chain's CDR3 is CSARLTGDFSNQPQHF. CDR3 DNA: TGCAGTGCTAGATTGACAGGGGATTTTAGCAATCAGCCCCAGCATTTT.

This clonotype turned up a few times. This chain joins TRBV12-3 or TRBV12-4 and TRBJ2-2; possible D gene TRBD2, 6 bases. The CDR3 runs to 15 residues. Trimming took off 3 bases at V and 1 base at J, with 9 bases between the two ends. The CDR3 is CASSLRGLNTGELFF. CDR3 nucleotides: TGTGCCAGCAGTTTGCGGGGCCTGAACACCGGGGAGCTGTTTTTT.

This clonotype was seen a handful of times. The V gene is TRBV5-6, the J gene TRBJ2-1; D remains unclear. The CDR3 has 14 residues. Trimming shortened V by 0 bases and J by 9 bases, and 13 bases separated the two germline ends. Germline V lookup: CDR1 SGHDT, CDR2 YYEEEE. CDR3 in DNA: TGTGCCAGCAGCTTGGGGGTAGGGCGAGGTGAGCAGTTCTTC. Its translation: CASSLGVGRGEQFF.

V is TRBV18 and J is TRBJ2-3, with unresolved D. The V and J ends lost 8 bases and 0 bases respectively, with 12 bases between them. The CDR3 length is 14 residues. Germline V lookup: CDR1 KGHSH, CDR2 LQKENI. CDR3 sequence: CASHQSGSTDTQYF. The CDR3, as DNA: TGTGCCAGCCACCAATCGGGCAGCACAGATACGCAGTATTTT.

This clonotype was seen at least ten times. V gene TRBV28 combines with J gene TRBJ2-3; D is possibly TRBD1 or TRBD2 (5 bases each). The V end was cut by 6 bases, the J end by 4 bases, with 23 bases between. The CDR3 length is 17 residues. Germline CDR1 reads MDHEN; CDR2 reads SYDVKM. In DNA, the CDR3 is TGTGCCAGCAGCTCACCCGGGACGGACCTTTTCTCAGATACGCAGTATTTT. Translation: CASSSPGTDLFSDTQYF. Together with reference TRBV28 and TRBJ2-3, the CDR3 gives the full variable domain: DVKVTQSSRYLVKRTGEKVFLECVQDMDHENMFWYRQDPGLGLRLIYFSYDVKMKEKGDIPEGYSVSREKKERFSLILESASTNQTSMYLCASSSPGTDLFSDTQYFGPGTRLTVL.

This clonotype was seen a few times. The chain joins TRBV12-3 or TRBV12-4 to TRBJ1-1, with D unresolved. The CDR3 sequence is 14 residues long. Between the trimmed V and J ends, which lost 5 bases and 4 bases, there was a span of 14 bases. The CDR3 spells CASSQNYQRTEAFF. DNA for the CDR3: TGTGCCAGCAGTCAGAACTATCAGCGCACTGAAGCTTTCTTT.